This is a list of T cell receptor beta chains from one sample in a study of CD8+ T cells in alopecia areata. The assay was immunoSEQ multiplex PCR, and TCRdb's table has in-frame clones only and misses some. The repertoire holds over 150,000 clones, with 59% as singletons. The sample consisted of CD4+ T cells sorted from blood, taken at week 0. Receptors were obtained from a human donor with alopecia areata. Each CDR3 is given with its conserved first and last residue. D genes are given only for firm matches. Expanded clones are given a class, and other clones once, few, many or no size at all.

d_call	v_call	cdr3_length	j_call	clone_size	cdr3_nt	cdr3_aa
NA	TRBV2	15	TRBJ2-5	NA	TGTGCCAGCAGTGACCGGATAGGGCCGGGGGAGACCCAGTACTTC	CASSDRIGPGETQYF
NA	TRBV7-2	13	TRBJ2-7	NA	TGTGCCAGCAGCTTAGCACTCCCCTACGAGCAGTACTTC	CASSLALPYEQYF
TRBD1	TRBV4-1	14	TRBJ1-2	once	TGCGCCAGCAGCCAGGCGACAGGGGGCTATGGCTACACCTTC	CASSQATGGYGYTF
TRBD1	TRBV29-1	13	TRBJ1-1	NA	TGCAGCGTTGGAGACAGGGGAGGCACTGAAGCTTTCTTT	CSVGDRGGTEAFF
NA	TRBV14	13	TRBJ1-2	NA	TGTGCCAGCAGCCAAGATTTGGTTGGTGGCTACACCTTC	CASSQDLVGGYTF
TRBD2	TRBV10-3	14	TRBJ2-1	NA	TGTGCCATCAGTGAGATAGCGGGGGACAATGAGCAGTTCTTC	CAISEIAGDNEQFF
TRBD1	TRBV5-6	15	TRBJ1-2	NA	TGTGCCAGCAGCTTTACGGGACAGGGGTCCTATGGCTACACCTTC	CASSFTGQGSYGYTF
NA	TRBV5-1	15	TRBJ2-1	NA	TGCGCCAGCAGCTTGGATGGAGGACATAACAATGAGCAGTTCTTC	CASSLDGGHNNEQFF
NA	TRBV5-1	15	TRBJ1-5	NA	TGCGCCAGCAGCTTGGGAGACAGCTTAAATCAGCCCCAGCATTTT	CASSLGDSLNQPQHF
NA	TRBV25-1	14	TRBJ2-5	NA	TGTGCCAGCAGTGCCTTCGGGACCGGAGAGACCCAGTACTTC	CASSAFGTGETQYF
NA	TRBV5-1	15	TRBJ2-7	NA	TGCGCCAGCAGCTTGGCCGGGGCGCAAGCTCACGAGCAGTACTTC	CASSLAGAQAHEQYF
NA	TRBV9	16	TRBJ1-6	NA	TGTGCCAGCAGCGTAGCTCAAGGGGACTATAATTCACCCCTCCACTTT	CASSVAQGDYNSPLHF
NA	TRBV5-1	14	TRBJ1-4	NA	TGCGCCAGCAGCGCGGACAGCGGATTTGGAAAACTGTTTTTT	CASSADSGFGKLFF
NA	TRBV7-2	12	TRBJ2-3	NA	TGTGCCTCGGGACTGAGCACAGATACGCAGTATTTT	CASGLSTDTQYF
NA	TRBV10-3	13	TRBJ2-3	few	TGTGCCATCATGGCTAGCGACACAGATACGCAGTATTTT	CAIMASDTDTQYF
TRBD1	TRBV30	15	TRBJ2-3	NA	TGTGCCTGGAGTTCTCACAGGGGTGGAACAGATACGCAGTATTTT	CAWSSHRGGTDTQYF
TRBD2	TRBV29-1	15	TRBJ2-5	NA	TGCAGCGCCTCCCGGGGCGGGGGACTCCAAGAGACCCAGTACTTC	CSASRGGGLQETQYF
NA	TRBV11-2	15	TRBJ2-7	NA	TGTGCCAGCAGCTTAGTTGGCGGGATTACCTACGAGCAGTACTTC	CASSLVGGITYEQYF
TRBD1	TRBV7-3	15	TRBJ1-6	NA	TGTGCCAGCAGCTCCAGGGGGCTCTATAATTCACCCCTCCACTTT	CASSSRGLYNSPLHF
NA	TRBV9	14	TRBJ2-1	NA	TGTGCCAGCAGCCCTCGGACCTTCTACAATGAGCAGTTCTTC	CASSPRTFYNEQFF
NA	TRBV9	16	TRBJ2-6	once	TGTGCCAGCAGCGTAGCGTTTTCCTCTGGGGCCAACGTCCTGACTTTC	CASSVAFSSGANVLTF
NA	TRBV5-1	16	TRBJ2-2	NA	TGCGCCAGCAGCTGGGGGCAGGGAGGTAGCACCGGGGAGCTGTTTTTT	CASSWGQGGSTGELFF
NA	TRBV11-2	16	TRBJ2-5	many	TGTGCCAGCAGCTTAGAGGGACCGTTATATAGAGAGACCCAGTACTTC	CASSLEGPLYRETQYF
NA	TRBV7-9	16	TRBJ2-3	NA	TGTGCCAGCAGCGTGATGGGTGGGGCTAGCACAGATACGCAGTATTTT	CASSVMGGASTDTQYF
TRBD1	TRBV7-2	15	TRBJ2-4	NA	TGTGCCAGCAGCTTAGGCGTAGGGACAGCGTACATTCAGTACTTC	CASSLGVGTAYIQYF
TRBD1	TRBV29-1	14	TRBJ1-2	NA	TGCAGCGTTGAAGCCGGGGACAGGGTCTATGGCTACACCTTC	CSVEAGDRVYGYTF
TRBD1	TRBV29-1	13	TRBJ1-4	NA	TGCAGCGCTTCCAGGGGGCTTAGTGAAAAACTGTTTTTT	CSASRGLSEKLFF
NA	TRBV6-5	12	TRBJ1-1	NA	TGTGCCAGCAGTTCCGTGGACACTGAAGCTTTCTTT	CASSSVDTEAFF
TRBD1	TRBV29-1	12	TRBJ2-7	few	TGCAGCGCCCTGACAGGGGCCTACGAGCAGTACTTC	CSALTGAYEQYF
TRBD1	TRBV29-1	14	TRBJ2-2	few	TGCAGCGTTCCTGGACAGGGCTACACCGGGGAGCTGTTTTTT	CSVPGQGYTGELFF
NA	TRBV6-1	14	TRBJ1-5	NA	TGTGCCAGCAGTCGCCAGAGCCTCAATCAGCCCCAGCATTTT	CASSRQSLNQPQHF
TRBD1	TRBV7-8	16	TRBJ2-2	NA	TGTGCCAGCAGCTTAGAGGGACAGACTAACACCGGGGAGCTGTTTTTT	CASSLEGQTNTGELFF
TRBD1	TRBV2	15	TRBJ2-1	NA	TGTGCCAGCAGTGAAGACAGGGGGGCTTACAATGAGCAGTTCTTC	CASSEDRGAYNEQFF